This TCR beta chain emerged from a study of T cell repertoires in cytomegalovirus infection. TCRdb recomputed calls from the reads with MiXCR, one row per CDR3 protein. This sample has tens of thousands of distinct CDR3 sequences, with 20% to 25% found just once. J lost 3 bases, V lost 0 bases, and 3 bases had no gene match. The CDR3 sequence is 18 residues long. In germline, CDR1 is KGHDR, CDR2 SFDVKD. This clonotype appeared a few times. Its antigen remains unknown. Specimen: CD8+ T cells from cultured PBMCs, collected from culture after CMV antigen stimulation. The chain combines TRBV24-1 with TRBJ2-1, with 14 bases identical to TRBD2. The source is a human donor in good health (CMV status not recorded). Some clones in this sample may be carry-over from other donors' samples. The CDR3 loop is CATSDLPGTSGSYNEQFF. The CDR3 coding sequence is TGTGCCACCAGTGATTTGCCTGGGACTAGCGGGAGCTACAATGAGCAGTTCTTC.